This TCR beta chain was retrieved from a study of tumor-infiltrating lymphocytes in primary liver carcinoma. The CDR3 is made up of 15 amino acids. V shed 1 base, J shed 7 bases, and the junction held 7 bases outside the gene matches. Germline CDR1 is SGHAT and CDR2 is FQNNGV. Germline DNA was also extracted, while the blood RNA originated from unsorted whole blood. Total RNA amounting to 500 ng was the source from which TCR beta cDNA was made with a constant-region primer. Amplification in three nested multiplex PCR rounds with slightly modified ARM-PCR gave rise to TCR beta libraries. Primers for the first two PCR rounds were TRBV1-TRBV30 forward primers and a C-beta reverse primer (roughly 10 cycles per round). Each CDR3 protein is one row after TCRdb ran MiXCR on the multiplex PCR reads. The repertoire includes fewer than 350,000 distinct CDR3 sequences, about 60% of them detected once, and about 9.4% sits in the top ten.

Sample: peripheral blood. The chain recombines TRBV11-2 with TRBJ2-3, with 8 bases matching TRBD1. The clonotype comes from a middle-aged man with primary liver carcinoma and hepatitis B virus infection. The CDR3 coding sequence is TGTGCCAGCAGCTTAGCCCAGGGGGCTCCGCATACGCAGTATTTT. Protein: CASSLAQGAPHTQYF.